The present T cell receptor (beta chain) was sequenced within a study of long-term antiretroviral therapy in people with HIV. Findings and limits, study-wide: The study collected no data on ART adherence, viral resistance or therapy changes. Clonal populations expanded prior to ART predominated within the repertoire at all time points. From the mid-2000s to the late 2010s, blood was obtained, possibly while participants received older ART regimens.

Participants living with HIV all received treatment in the United States. V was cut by 5 bases and J by 0 bases, with 11 bases left in between. The CDR3 loop spans 15 amino acids. The germline gives CDR1 MGHDK, CDR2 SYGVNS. It was version v3.0 of the immunoSEQ assay that was run at survey level. Data came from immunoSEQ multiplex PCR; TCRdb stores just in-frame clones and leaves some out. Here the sample spans 20,000 to 25,000 clones, 92% being singletons. With regard to this clone: Its target is not known.

The TCR originated in a woman aged 45-60 years with HIV. The V and J genes are TRBV25-1 and TRBJ2-1; D may be TRBD2 (7 bases). The sample in question was unsorted PBMCs, obtained 4.4 years after starting antiretroviral therapy. Here the CDR3 reads CASSLAGASYNEQFF. CDR3 DNA: TGTGCCAGCAGTTTGGCGGGGGCCTCCTACAATGAGCAGTTCTTC.